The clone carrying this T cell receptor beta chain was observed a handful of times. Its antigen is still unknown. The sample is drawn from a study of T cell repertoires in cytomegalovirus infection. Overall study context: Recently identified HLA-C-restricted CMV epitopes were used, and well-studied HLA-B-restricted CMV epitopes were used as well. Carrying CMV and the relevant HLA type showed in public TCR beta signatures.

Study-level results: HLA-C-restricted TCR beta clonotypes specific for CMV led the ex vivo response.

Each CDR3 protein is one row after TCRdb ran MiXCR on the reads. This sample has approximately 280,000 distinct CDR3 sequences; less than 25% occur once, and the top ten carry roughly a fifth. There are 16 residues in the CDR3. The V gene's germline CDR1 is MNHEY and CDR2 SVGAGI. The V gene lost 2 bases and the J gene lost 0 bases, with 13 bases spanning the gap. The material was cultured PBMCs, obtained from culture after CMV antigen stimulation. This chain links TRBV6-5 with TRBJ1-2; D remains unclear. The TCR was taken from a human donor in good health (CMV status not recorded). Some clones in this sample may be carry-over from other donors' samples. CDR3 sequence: CASSYRRFSANYGYTF. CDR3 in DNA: TGTGCCAGCAGTTACCGACGGTTTTCGGCTAACTATGGCTACACCTTC.